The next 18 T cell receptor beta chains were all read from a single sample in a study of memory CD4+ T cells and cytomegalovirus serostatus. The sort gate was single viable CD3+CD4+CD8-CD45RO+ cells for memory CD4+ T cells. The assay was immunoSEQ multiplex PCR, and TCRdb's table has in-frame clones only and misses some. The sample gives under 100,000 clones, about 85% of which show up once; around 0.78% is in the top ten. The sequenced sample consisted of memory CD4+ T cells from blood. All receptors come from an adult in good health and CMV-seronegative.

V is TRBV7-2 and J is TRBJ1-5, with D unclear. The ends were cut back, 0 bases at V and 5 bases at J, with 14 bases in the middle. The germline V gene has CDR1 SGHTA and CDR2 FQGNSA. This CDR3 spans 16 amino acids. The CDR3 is CASSLADPDVDQPQHF. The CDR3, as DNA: TGTGCCAGCAGCTTAGCCGACCCCGATGTCGATCAGCCCCAGCATTTT. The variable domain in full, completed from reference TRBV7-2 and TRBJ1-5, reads GAGVSQSPSNKVTEKGKDVELRCDPISGHTALYWYRQSLGQGLEFLIYFQGNSAPDKSGLPSDRFSAERTGGSVSTLTIQRTQQEDSAVYLCASSLADPDVDQPQHFGDGTRLSIL.

The CDR3 DNA reads as TGTGCCATCCAGGGCAACCAAAATGAGCAGTTCTTC. Its translation: CAIQGNQNEQFF. V gene TRBV6-6 combines with J gene TRBJ2-1, with D possibly being TRBD1 (5 bases). This CDR3 has 12 residues. Trimming took off 10 bases at V and 7 bases at J, with 14 bases between the two ends. CDR1 MNHNY and CDR2 SVGAGI come from the germline V gene (reference sequence).

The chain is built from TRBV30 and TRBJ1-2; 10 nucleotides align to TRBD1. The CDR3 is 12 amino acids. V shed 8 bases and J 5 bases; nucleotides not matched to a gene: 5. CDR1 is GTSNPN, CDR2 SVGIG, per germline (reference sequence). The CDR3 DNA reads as TGTGCCGGCCAGGGACAGGGGTATGGCTACACCTTC. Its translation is CAGQGQGYGYTF.

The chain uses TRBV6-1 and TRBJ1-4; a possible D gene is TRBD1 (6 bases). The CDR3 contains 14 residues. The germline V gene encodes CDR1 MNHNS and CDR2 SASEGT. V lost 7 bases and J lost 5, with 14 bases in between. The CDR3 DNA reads TGTGCCAGCACCACTGGGGGCCTGAATGAAAAACTGTTTTTT. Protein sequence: CASTTGGLNEKLFF.

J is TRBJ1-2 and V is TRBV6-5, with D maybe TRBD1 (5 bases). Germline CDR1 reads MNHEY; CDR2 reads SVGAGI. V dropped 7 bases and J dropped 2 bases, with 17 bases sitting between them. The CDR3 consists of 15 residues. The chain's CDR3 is CASTTWGGSNYGYTF. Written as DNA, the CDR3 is TGTGCCAGCACGACCTGGGGGGGGTCCAACTATGGCTACACCTTC.

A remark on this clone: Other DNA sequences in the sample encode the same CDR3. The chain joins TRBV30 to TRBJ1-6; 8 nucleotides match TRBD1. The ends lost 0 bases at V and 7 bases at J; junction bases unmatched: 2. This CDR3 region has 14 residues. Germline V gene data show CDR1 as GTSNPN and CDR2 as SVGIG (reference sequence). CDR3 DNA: TGTGCCTGGAGTGTACAGGGGGGCAATTCACCCCTCCACTTT. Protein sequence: CAWSVQGGNSPLHF.

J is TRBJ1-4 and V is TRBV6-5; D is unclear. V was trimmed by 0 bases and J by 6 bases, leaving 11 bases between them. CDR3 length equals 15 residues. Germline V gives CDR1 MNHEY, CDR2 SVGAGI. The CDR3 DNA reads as TGTGCCAGCAGTTACTCGCCCAGCGTGGATGAAAAACTGTTTTTT. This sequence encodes CASSYSPSVDEKLFF.

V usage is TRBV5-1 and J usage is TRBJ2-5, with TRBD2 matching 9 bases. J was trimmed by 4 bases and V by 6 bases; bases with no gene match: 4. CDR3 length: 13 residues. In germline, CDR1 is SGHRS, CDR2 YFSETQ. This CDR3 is CASNGGGGETQYF. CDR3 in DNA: TGCGCCAGCAATGGCGGGGGGGGAGAGACCCAGTACTTC.

CDR3 amino acids: CASSLRGYNEQFF. The CDR3 DNA reads TGTGCCAGCAGCTTACGGGGTTACAATGAGCAGTTCTTC. The rearrangement links TRBV11-2 to TRBJ2-1; TRBD2 might be the D (5 bases). The CDR3 contains 13 residues. Germline-derived CDR1 and CDR2 are SGHAT and FQNNGV. Trimming took 2 bases from V and 4 from J, leaving 6 bases between them.

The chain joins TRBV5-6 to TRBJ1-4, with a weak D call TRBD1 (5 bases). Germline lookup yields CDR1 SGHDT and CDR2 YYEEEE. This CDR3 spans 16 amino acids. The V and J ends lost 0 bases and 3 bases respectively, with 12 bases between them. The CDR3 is CASSLGAGFPNEKLFF. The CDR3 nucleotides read TGTGCCAGCAGCTTGGGGGCAGGGTTTCCTAATGAAAAACTGTTTTTT.

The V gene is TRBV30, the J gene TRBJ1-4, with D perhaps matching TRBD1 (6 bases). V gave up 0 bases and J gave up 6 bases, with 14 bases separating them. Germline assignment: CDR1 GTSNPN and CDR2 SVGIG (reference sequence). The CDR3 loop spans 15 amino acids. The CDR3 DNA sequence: TGTGCCTGGAGTGTACTAGGGGGGTGGGATGAAAAACTGTTTTTT. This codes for CAWSVLGGWDEKLFF.

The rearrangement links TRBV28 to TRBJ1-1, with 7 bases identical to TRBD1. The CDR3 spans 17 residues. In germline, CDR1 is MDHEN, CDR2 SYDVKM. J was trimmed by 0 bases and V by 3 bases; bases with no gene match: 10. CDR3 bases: TGTGCCAGCAGTTTCTCCGAGACAGGGTCCGTGAACACTGAAGCTTTCTTT. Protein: CASSFSETGSVNTEAFF.

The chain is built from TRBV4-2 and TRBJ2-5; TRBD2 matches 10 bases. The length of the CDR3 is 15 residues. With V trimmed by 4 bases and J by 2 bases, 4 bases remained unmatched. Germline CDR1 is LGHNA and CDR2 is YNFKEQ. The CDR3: CASSRGTSDQETQYF. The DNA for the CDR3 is TGTGCCAGCAGCCGTGGGACTAGCGATCAAGAGACCCAGTACTTC.

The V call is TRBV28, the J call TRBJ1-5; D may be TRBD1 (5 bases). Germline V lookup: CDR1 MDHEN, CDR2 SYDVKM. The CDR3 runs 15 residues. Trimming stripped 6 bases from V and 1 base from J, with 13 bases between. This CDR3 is CASSSIWGSNQPQHF. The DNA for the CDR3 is TGTGCCAGCAGCTCGATTTGGGGGAGCAATCAGCCCCAGCATTTT.

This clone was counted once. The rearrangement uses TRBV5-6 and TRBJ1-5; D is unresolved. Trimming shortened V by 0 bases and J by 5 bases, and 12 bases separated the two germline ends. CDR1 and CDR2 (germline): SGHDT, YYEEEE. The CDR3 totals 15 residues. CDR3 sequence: CASSLAGRRDQPQHF. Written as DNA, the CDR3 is TGTGCCAGCAGCTTGGCCGGGAGGAGGGATCAGCCCCAGCATTTT.

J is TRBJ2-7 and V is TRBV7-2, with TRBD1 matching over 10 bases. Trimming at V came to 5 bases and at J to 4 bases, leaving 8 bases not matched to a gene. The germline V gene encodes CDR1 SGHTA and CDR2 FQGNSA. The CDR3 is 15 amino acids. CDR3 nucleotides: TGTGCCAGCAGCATTGCGACAGGGGGCGGGTACGAGCAGTACTTC. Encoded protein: CASSIATGGGYEQYF. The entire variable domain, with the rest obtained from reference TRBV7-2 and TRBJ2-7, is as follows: GAGVSQSPSNKVTEKGKDVELRCDPISGHTALYWYRQSLGQGLEFLIYFQGNSAPDKSGLPSDRFSAERTGGSVSTLTIQRTQQEDSAVYLCASSIATGGGYEQYFGPGTRLTVT.

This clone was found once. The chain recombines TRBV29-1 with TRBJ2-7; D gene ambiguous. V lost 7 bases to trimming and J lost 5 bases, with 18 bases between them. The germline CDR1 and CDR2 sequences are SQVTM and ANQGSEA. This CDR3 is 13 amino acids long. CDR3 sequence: CSASRGFDDEQYF. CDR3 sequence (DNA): TGCAGCGCCTCTAGAGGTTTCGACGACGAGCAGTACTTC.

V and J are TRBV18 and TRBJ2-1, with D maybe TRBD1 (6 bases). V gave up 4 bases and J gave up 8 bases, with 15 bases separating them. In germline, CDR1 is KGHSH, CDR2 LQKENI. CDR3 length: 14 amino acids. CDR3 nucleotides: TGTGCCAGCTCACTGAACAGGGATGTCGATGAGCAGTTCTTC. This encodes CASSLNRDVDEQFF.